This T cell receptor (beta chain) was observed in a study of blood T cell repertoires in COVID-19. Study-wide background: The United States, Italy and Spain provided the acute and convalescent COVID-19 samples.

This clone has more than one count but fewer than ten. Original analysis: Estimation of nucleated cell counts was performed using reference gene primer amplification. Clones were sequenced by immunoSEQ multiplex PCR, and TCRdb holds only the in-frame ones, with some missing. The DNA gave D and trimming, while V, J and clone size come from that table. Of a few hundred thousand clones in the sample, 80% were seen once. Germline V lookup: CDR1 LGHDT, CDR2 YNNKEL (reference sequence). This CDR3 is 16 amino acids long. The germline V and J ends were trimmed by 0 bases and 4 bases, with 15 bases remaining between them.

The chain is built from TRBV3-1 (or the pseudogene TRBV3-2) and TRBJ2-5, with a tentative D call TRBD1 (5 bases). The sequence was obtained from a woman in her 70s with acute or convalescent COVID-19. Sequencing was carried out using peripheral blood. For the CDR3, the DNA is TGTGCCAGCAGCCAAGAAGGGGCAGGGAAAGGAGAGACCCAGTACTTC. Its protein product is CASSQEGAGKGETQYF.